This T cell receptor beta chain was documented in a study of beta chain features in type 1 diabetes. This clone was seen a handful of times. The CDR3 is made up of 16 amino acids. V was pared by 2 bases and J by 2 bases, with 16 bases between. CDR1 and CDR2 (germline): SGHAT, FQDESV (reference sequence). Sequencing targeted expressed TCRB transcripts, as all isolated RNA had been reverse transcribed. Clones were read by immunoSEQ multiplex PCR, and TCRdb kept only the in-frame ones, dropping some. This sample has 900,000 or so clones; roughly a sixth occur once, and the top ten carry around 0.02%. The chain has TRBV11-1 and TRBJ2-7; D is perhaps TRBD1 or TRBD2 (5 bases each). Material: naive CD4+ T cells from blood. This TCR derives from a young woman in good health. CDR3 coding DNA: TGTGCCAGCAGCTTATCGGTCGGGACGATAACCTACGAGCAGTACTTC. Translating it yields CASSLSVGTITYEQYF.